This entry lists 17 T cell receptor beta chains sequenced from one sample in a study of cytomegalovirus exposure and HLA in healthy donors. The study ran its PCR with 60 Vbeta and 13 Jbeta primers. Method: immunoSEQ multiplex PCR; TCRdb's copy keeps in-frame clones and lacks some. The profile shows under 200,000 clones, less than 90% of them singletons. Source material: PBMCs. Receptors originate from a woman aged 25 to 39 in good health and CMV-seronegative.

This clone has a handful of counts. The rearrangement links TRBV7-9 to TRBJ2-5; D not resolved. Germline V lookup: CDR1 SEHNR, CDR2 FQNEAQ (reference sequence). The CDR3 contains 13 residues. The V gene lost 1 base and the J gene lost 5 bases, with 8 bases spanning the gap. The CDR3 DNA is TGTGCCAGCAGCTTAGGAGAAACGGAGACCCAGTACTTC. Amino acid sequence: CASSLGETETQYF. Filled out from reference TRBV7-9 and TRBJ2-5, the complete variable domain reads DTGVSQNPRHKITKRGQNVTFRCDPISEHNRLYWYRQTLGQGPEFLTYFQNEAQLEKSRLLSDRFSAERPKGSFSTLEIQRTEQGDSAMYLCASSLGETETQYFGPGTRLLVL.

The sample holds one count of this clone. V gene TRBV4-2 combines with J gene TRBJ2-1; TRBD2 matches at 7 bases. CDR3 size: 16 residues. CDR1 is LGHNA, CDR2 YNFKEQ, per germline. The ends lost 1 base at V and 6 bases at J; junction bases unmatched: 9. This CDR3 reads CASSQVGGTSGNEQFF. The CDR3 region has the DNA TGTGCCAGCAGCCAAGTGGGAGGGACGTCCGGCAATGAGCAGTTCTTC.

The J gene is TRBJ2-1, the V gene TRBV7-9; 9 positions match TRBD2. J was trimmed by 2 bases and V by 5 bases; bases with no gene match: 4. Germline V lookup: CDR1 SEHNR, CDR2 FQNEAQ (reference sequence). The CDR3 is 15 residues long. CDR3 sequence (DNA): TGTGCCAGCAGCCCTAGCGGGGACCCCTACAATGAGCAGTTCTTC. Translated: CASSPSGDPYNEQFF.

The chain joins TRBV5-6 to TRBJ1-6; perhaps TRBD1 as D (5 bases). Germline CDR1 reads SGHDT; CDR2 reads YYEEEE. The CDR3 consists of 14 residues. V lost 2 bases, J lost 8 bases, and 11 bases lay in between. CDR3 nucleotide sequence: TGTGCCAGCAGCTTATTGGGGGAGGATTCACCCCTCCACTTT. It yields the protein CASSLLGEDSPLHF. The full variable domain, with the rest looked up from reference TRBV5-6 and TRBJ1-6, is DAGVTQSPTHLIKTRGQQVTLRCSPKSGHDTVSWYQQALGQGPQFIFQYYEEEERQRGNFPDRFSGHQFPNYSSELNVNALLLGDSALYLCASSLLGEDSPLHFGNGTRLTVT.

The chain has TRBV10-3 and TRBJ2-3; 8 bases are shared with TRBD2. Germline values: CDR1 ENHRY, CDR2 SYGVKD. The CDR3 has 15 residues. The J segment lost 4 bases and the V segment lost 3 bases, leaving 6 bases of the junction unmatched. The CDR3, as DNA: TGTGCCATCAGTGATTCGGCGGGAGGCGCAGATACGCAGTATTTT. As protein: CAISDSAGGADTQYF.

The chain carries TRBV28 and TRBJ1-1, with 8 bases aligning to TRBD1. CDR1 and CDR2 (germline): MDHEN, SYDVKM. This CDR3 has 18 amino acids. Trimming cost V 3 bases and J 0 bases; bases outside gene matches: 12. The CDR3 here is CASSLARGQFGMNTEAFF. Here the CDR3 DNA reads TGTGCCAGCAGTTTGGCCAGGGGGCAGTTTGGGATGAACACTGAAGCTTTCTTT. Based on the CDR3 plus reference TRBV28 and TRBJ1-1, the full variable domain is DVKVTQSSRYLVKRTGEKVFLECVQDMDHENMFWYRQDPGLGLRLIYFSYDVKMKEKGDIPEGYSVSREKKERFSLILESASTNQTSMYLCASSLARGQFGMNTEAFFGQGTRLTVV.

This chain connects TRBV6-1 to TRBJ1-4, with TRBD1 as a possible D gene (6 bases). The CDR3 extends over 16 amino acids. V was cut by 4 bases and J by 5 bases, with 17 bases left in between. CDR1 MNHNS and CDR2 SASEGT come from the germline V gene. DNA of the CDR3: TGTGCCAGCAGTGTACAGGGTTACTCTACGAATGAAAAACTGTTTTTT. It is translated as CASSVQGYSTNEKLFF.

In this sample, this clone turned up a few times. The V and J genes are TRBV5-1 and TRBJ1-1; 8 positions agree with TRBD1. With V trimmed by 4 bases and J by 11 bases, 13 bases remained unmatched. The CDR3 spans 14 residues. Germline V gene data show CDR1 as SGHRS and CDR2 as YFSETQ. For the CDR3, the DNA is TGCGCCAGCAGCGTGGAGGCAGGGGGCGCCCGGGCTTTCTTT. Translated, it gives CASSVEAGGARAFF.

This chain joins TRBV11-1 and TRBJ2-7; a weak D match, TRBD1 (6 bases). The CDR3 totals 15 residues. Looked up from germline, CDR1 is SGHAT and CDR2 is FQDESV (reference sequence). Trimming shortened V by 4 bases and J by 2 bases, and 15 bases separated the two germline ends. The CDR3 nucleotides are TGTGCCAGCAGCTCGCCGGGACATCAGGCCTACGAGCAGTACTTC. Protein product: CASSSPGHQAYEQYF.

The chain couples TRBV9 to TRBJ2-1, with unresolved D. V lost 0 bases, J lost 2 bases, and 12 bases lay in between. The CDR3 spans 16 residues. Germline lookup yields CDR1 SGDLS and CDR2 YYNGEE. CDR3 loop: CASSVGELPTYNEQFF. The CDR3 coding sequence is TGTGCCAGCAGCGTAGGTGAACTCCCTACCTACAATGAGCAGTTCTTC. The entire variable domain, with the rest obtained from reference TRBV9 and TRBJ2-1, is as follows: DSGVTQTPKHLITATGQRVTLRCSPRSGDLSVYWYQQSLDQGLQFLIQYYNGEERAKGNILERFSAQQFPDLHSELNLSSLELGDSALYFCASSVGELPTYNEQFFGPGTRLTVL.

The chain uses TRBV28 and TRBJ1-4; TRBD1 agrees at 11 bases. The CDR3 totals 15 residues. Germline-derived CDR1 and CDR2 are MDHEN and SYDVKM. Losses at the gene ends were 7 bases for V and 8 bases for J; bases not matched to a gene: 9. The CDR3 DNA follows: TGTGCCAGCATCCGAGGTCGGGACAGGGGGGAAAAACTGTTTTTT. This codes for CASIRGRDRGEKLFF.

This rearrangement joins TRBV6-6 to TRBJ2-5; 9 bases are shared with TRBD1. The CDR3 is made up of 16 amino acids. Germline V lookup: CDR1 MNHNY, CDR2 SVGAGI (reference sequence). The V and J ends lost 2 bases and 5 bases, in that order; junction bases with no gene match: 9. For the CDR3, the DNA is TGTGCCAGCAGTTACGACACAGGGGGCGCAGAGGAGACCCAGTACTTC. Amino acids: CASSYDTGGAEETQYF.

The chain employs TRBV11-2 and TRBJ2-3, with 7 bases fitting TRBD2. Trimming removed 3 bases from V and 8 bases from J; junction bases left unmatched: 5. Germline V gene data show CDR1 as SGHAT and CDR2 as FQNNGV. CDR3 length equals 13 residues. For the CDR3, the DNA is TGTGCCAGCAGCTTGCGACTAGCAGGTACGCAGTATTTT. Translated, it gives CASSLRLAGTQYF.

This rearrangement joins TRBV28 to TRBJ2-7; a possible D gene is TRBD2 (6 bases). Germline V gene lookup returns CDR1 MDHEN and CDR2 SYDVKM. Trimming took off 11 bases at V and 0 bases at J, with 14 bases between the two ends. The CDR3 has 13 amino acids. This CDR3 is CAGSPGSSYEQYF. The CDR3 DNA reads as TGTGCCGGCTCGCCCGGGAGCTCCTACGAGCAGTACTTC.

The CDR3 here is CAWSVTGIYGYTF. As DNA, the CDR3 is TGTGCCTGGAGTGTGACAGGGATCTATGGCTACACCTTC. The chain has TRBV30 and TRBJ1-2; TRBD1 matches 7 bases. CDR1 and CDR2 (germline): GTSNPN, SVGIG (reference sequence). With V trimmed by 0 bases and J by 4 bases, 2 bases remained unmatched. This CDR3 spans 13 amino acids.

This chain joins TRBV27 and TRBJ2-1; TRBD2 might be the D (6 bases). V gave up 3 bases and J gave up 9 bases, with 9 bases separating them. Germline V gene lookup returns CDR1 MNHEY and CDR2 SMNVEV (reference sequence). The CDR3 sequence is 12 residues long. CDR3 loop: CASSFWGGEQFF. The CDR3 DNA reads as TGTGCCAGCAGTTTCTGGGGAGGTGAGCAGTTCTTC.

The CDR3 DNA is TGTGCCAGCAGTTTATTACAGGGGGCTTCAGATACGCAGTATTTT. It yields the protein CASSLLQGASDTQYF. This rearrangement joins TRBV27 to TRBJ2-3, with TRBD1 matching over 9 bases. Germline V gene sequence: CDR1 MNHEY, CDR2 SMNVEV (reference sequence). This CDR3 contains 15 residues. V lost 1 base and J lost 4; bases outside the gene matches: 3.